Following are 24 T cell receptor beta chains from one sample sequenced in a study of memory CD4+ T cells and cytomegalovirus serostatus. The data were produced by immunoSEQ multiplex PCR, yet TCRdb's version contains in-frame clones alone and is incomplete. The sample contains some 66,000 clones, about 76% of which appear only once. The sort gate was single viable CD3+CD4+CD8-CD45RO+ cells for memory CD4+ T cells. Sample: memory CD4+ T cells from blood. All receptors come from an adult in good health and CMV-seropositive.

The sample holds one count of this clone. The chain employs TRBV7-3 and TRBJ2-7, with 7 bases fitting TRBD2. CDR1 and CDR2 (germline): SGHTA, FQGTGA. The CDR3 length is 14 residues. Trimming cost V 2 bases and J 5 bases; bases outside gene matches: 6. In DNA, the CDR3 is TGTGCCAGCAGCTTATCGATCCGGGAGGACGAGCAGTACTTC. Its translation: CASSLSIREDEQYF.

The rearrangement links TRBV5-1 to TRBJ2-5; D is tentatively TRBD1 or TRBD2 (5 bases each). V lost 2 bases, J lost 0 bases, and 14 bases lay in between. The CDR3 is 16 amino acids. CDR1 is SGHRS, CDR2 YFSETQ, per germline. The CDR3 spells CASSFPGRPDQETQYF. Written as DNA, the CDR3 is TGCGCCAGCAGCTTTCCGGGACGTCCGGACCAAGAGACCCAGTACTTC.

This clone was observed a single time. This chain joins TRBV19 and TRBJ1-1; maybe TRBD1 (5 bases). The CDR3 has 13 amino acids. Germline CDR1 and CDR2: LNHDA and SQIVND (reference sequence). With 3 bases removed from V and 3 bases from J, the gap between germline ends came to 8 bases. CDR3 protein: CASSMGRDTEAFF. The CDR3 bases are TGTGCCAGTAGTATGGGGCGAGACACTGAAGCTTTCTTT.

This clone was detected only a few times. The rearrangement joins TRBV6-5 to TRBJ1-5, with D possibly being TRBD1 (5 bases). The germline V and J ends were trimmed by 5 bases and 11 bases, with 19 bases remaining between them. The CDR3 is made up of 14 amino acids. Germline CDR1 reads MNHEY; CDR2 reads SVGAGI. CDR3 loop: CASSAGTHQRAQHF. The CDR3 DNA reads as TGTGCCAGCAGTGCCGGGACTCACCAGAGGGCCCAGCATTTT.

V and J are TRBV27 and TRBJ1-2, with 9 bases fitting TRBD1. V lost 6 bases to trimming and J lost 1 base; unmatched junction nucleotides: 3. Germline V gene lookup returns CDR1 MNHEY and CDR2 SMNVEV (reference sequence). The CDR3 sequence is 14 residues long. CDR3 DNA: TGTGCCAGCAGGGGACAGGGACGTAACTATGGCTACACCTTC. Its translation: CASRGQGRNYGYTF.

The chain has TRBV29-1 and TRBJ2-3; 13 bases agree with TRBD2. The germline V gene encodes CDR1 SQVTM and CDR2 ANQGSEA. This CDR3 comprises 19 residues. V dropped 6 bases and J dropped 1; count of bases not matched to a gene: 16. CDR3 region: CSVPEDRGLAGLRTDTQYF. The DNA for the CDR3 is TGCAGCGTCCCGGAGGACAGGGGACTAGCGGGACTTCGCACAGATACGCAGTATTTT.

This chain joins TRBV6-6 and TRBJ2-7; D gene uncertain. V was clipped by 6 bases and J by 6 bases, with 9 bases between them. Germline V lookup: CDR1 MNHNY, CDR2 SVGAGI (reference sequence). The CDR3 covers 11 residues. The CDR3 DNA reads as TGTGCCAGCAGACGACAAGTCGAGCAGTACTTC. Amino acids: CASRRQVEQYF.

The J gene is TRBJ2-3, the V gene TRBV19; tentative D call: TRBD2 (7 bases). In germline, CDR1 is LNHDA, CDR2 SQIVND (reference sequence). The V and J ends lost 10 bases and 7 bases respectively, with 21 bases between them. This CDR3 region has 14 residues. The DNA for the CDR3 is TGTGCCACTACCCTCCCGGGGGGCGGAAATACGCAGTATTTT. The encoded protein is CATTLPGGGNTQYF. Variable domain in full (rest from reference TRBV19 and TRBJ2-3): DGGITQSPKYLFRKEGQNVTLSCEQNLNHDAMYWYRQDPGQGLRLIYYSQIVNDFQKGDIAEGYSVSREKKESFPLTVTSAQKNPTAFYLCATTLPGGGNTQYFGPGTRLTVL.

The chain uses TRBV7-6 and TRBJ2-7; D may be TRBD1 (6 bases). The CDR3 is made up of 13 amino acids. From germline, CDR1 is SGHVS and CDR2 FNYEAQ. Trimming took 3 bases from V and 6 from J, leaving 12 bases between them. The chain's CDR3 is CASSFAGDGEQYF. Written as DNA, the CDR3 is TGTGCCAGCAGCTTCGCAGGGGATGGCGAGCAGTACTTC.

This clone was counted a few times. The chain is built from TRBV6-5 and TRBJ2-3; TRBD1 matches at 7 bases. Losses at the gene ends were 6 bases for V and 2 bases for J; bases not matched to a gene: 5. The germline V gene has CDR1 MNHEY and CDR2 SVGAGI. The CDR3 is 14 residues long. This CDR3 is CASRQQGTTDTQYF. The CDR3 region has the DNA TGTGCCAGCAGACAACAGGGGACCACAGATACGCAGTATTTT.

The V gene is TRBV7-3, the J gene TRBJ2-3; TRBD2 matches at 12 bases. Unmatched junction bases numbered 5, after V lost 0 bases and J lost 4 bases. CDR3 length: 17 residues. The germline gives CDR1 SGHTA, CDR2 FQGTGA. CDR3 sequence reads: CASSLTGTSGYSDTQYF. The CDR3 DNA sequence: TGTGCCAGCAGCTTAACGGGGACTAGCGGGTACTCAGATACGCAGTATTTT.

This rearrangement joins TRBV5-1 to TRBJ1-1; D is possibly TRBD1 (5 bases). The V end lost 2 bases, the J end lost 1 base, and 6 bases lay between the germline ends. The CDR3 loop spans 13 amino acids. CDR1 and CDR2 from the germline V gene are SGHRS and YFSETQ. DNA of the CDR3: TGCGCCAGCAGCTTTACAGGGAACACTGAAGCTTTCTTT. Translating gives CASSFTGNTEAFF.

The genes are TRBV30 and TRBJ1-4; 8 bases are a match to TRBD1. In germline, CDR1 is GTSNPN, CDR2 SVGIG (reference sequence). The CDR3 spans 16 residues. Trimming cost V 5 bases and J 7 bases; bases outside gene matches: 15. This CDR3 is CAWGVVLGDRLEKLFF. In nucleotides, the CDR3 is TGTGCCTGGGGAGTGGTATTGGGGGACAGGCTTGAAAAACTGTTTTTT.

This chain uses TRBV15 with TRBJ2-7; 9 bases line up with TRBD2. This CDR3 contains 15 residues. The V and J ends lost 0 bases and 4 bases, in that order; junction bases with no gene match: 4. Germline V gene lookup returns CDR1 LNHNV and CDR2 YYDKDF (reference sequence). The CDR3 DNA sequence: TGTGCCACCAGCAGAGATCTAGCGGGACTATACGAGCAGTACTTC. This encodes CATSRDLAGLYEQYF.

V is TRBV5-1 and J is TRBJ2-1; D possibly corresponds to TRBD2 (6 bases). Germline-derived CDR1 and CDR2 are SGHRS and YFSETQ. This CDR3 spans 13 amino acids. Trimming shortened V by 7 bases and J by 2 bases, and 10 bases separated the two germline ends. The DNA of the CDR3 is TGCGCCAGCGGGCGGGGAGCCTACAATGAGCAGTTCTTC. It codes for CASGRGAYNEQFF.

Within the sample, this clone is medium-sized (0.01 to 0.1%). The J gene is TRBJ2-7, the V gene TRBV18; tentatively, D is TRBD1 (6 bases). The CDR3 spans 12 residues. Germline V gene lookup returns CDR1 KGHSH and CDR2 LQKENI. Trimming pared 6 bases from V and 3 bases from J, leaving 9 bases between. CDR3 bases: TGTGCCAGCTCGTCGGACAGCTACGAGCAGTACTTC. Its protein is CASSSDSYEQYF.

The chain uses TRBV11-1 and TRBJ2-1; D possibly corresponds to TRBD2 (5 bases). This CDR3 is built from 16 residues. Trimming cost V 2 bases and J 1 base, with 12 bases left between them. The germline CDR1 and CDR2 sequences are SGHAT and FQDESV (reference sequence). DNA of the CDR3: TGTGCCAGCAGCTTACCTGGGAGAAGATCCTACAATGAGCAGTTCTTC. Its translation is CASSLPGRRSYNEQFF.

This clone was observed a few times. This chain links TRBV28 with TRBJ1-2; D call uncertain. CDR3 length: 13 residues. The germline V gene encodes CDR1 MDHEN and CDR2 SYDVKM. Between the trimmed V and J ends, which lost 6 bases and 2 bases, there was a span of 10 bases. As DNA, the CDR3 is TGTGCCAGCAGGCGCGGGGTGAACTATGGCTACACCTTC. Amino acid sequence: CASRRGVNYGYTF.

CDR3: CASSLGVKDTQYF. The CDR3 DNA reads as TGTGCCAGCAGCTTAGGCGTCAAAGATACGCAGTATTTT. This chain connects TRBV7-3 to TRBJ2-3, with D unresolved. This CDR3 is 13 amino acids long. Between the trimmed V and J ends, which lost 2 bases and 5 bases, there was a span of 8 bases. CDR1 is SGHTA, CDR2 FQGTGA, per germline.

This chain uses TRBV7-9 with TRBJ2-2; D possibly corresponds to TRBD2 (7 bases). V lost 10 bases, J lost 4 bases, and 16 bases lay in between. This CDR3 region has 14 residues. Per the germline V gene, CDR1 is SEHNR and CDR2 is FQNEAQ (reference sequence). The CDR3 DNA is TGTGCCACGACCGGGGAGGGGGTCACCGGGGAGCTGTTTTTT. Translation: CATTGEGVTGELFF.

A single count supports this clone. This chain links TRBV6-6 with TRBJ2-1, with unresolved D. Trimming removed 2 bases at V and 5 bases at J, with 7 bases between. Germline V gives CDR1 MNHNY, CDR2 SVGAGI (reference sequence). The CDR3 runs to 13 residues. CDR3 amino acids: CASSYERDNEQFF. The CDR3 DNA is TGTGCCAGCAGTTACGAACGGGACAATGAGCAGTTCTTC.

The chain has TRBV9 and TRBJ2-2; a weak D match, TRBD1 (5 bases). Trimming stripped 4 bases from V and 0 bases from J, with 7 bases between. The length of the CDR3 is 14 residues. Germline V gives CDR1 SGDLS, CDR2 YYNGEE. The CDR3 DNA follows: TGTGCCAGCAGCCGACAGTCGAACACCGGGGAGCTGTTTTTT. Encoded protein: CASSRQSNTGELFF.

J is TRBJ2-5 and V is TRBV5-4, with 11 nucleotides matching TRBD2. This CDR3 contains 14 residues. Germline V CDR1 and CDR2: SGHNT, YYREEE (reference sequence). With 10 bases clipped from V and 1 base from J, the junction kept 6 bases outside the gene matches. CDR3 DNA sequence: TGTGCCGCGTATAGCGGGGGGGTCCAAGAGACCCAGTACTTC. This sequence encodes CAAYSGGVQETQYF.

The chain uses TRBV19 and TRBJ1-5; the D is unclear. V lost 1 base, J lost 6 bases, and 10 bases lay in between. CDR1 and CDR2 (germline): LNHDA, SQIVND (reference sequence). The CDR3 sequence is 14 residues long. This chain's CDR3 is CASSIVGYPQPQHF. The CDR3 coding sequence is TGTGCCAGTAGTATAGTCGGGTACCCTCAGCCCCAGCATTTT.